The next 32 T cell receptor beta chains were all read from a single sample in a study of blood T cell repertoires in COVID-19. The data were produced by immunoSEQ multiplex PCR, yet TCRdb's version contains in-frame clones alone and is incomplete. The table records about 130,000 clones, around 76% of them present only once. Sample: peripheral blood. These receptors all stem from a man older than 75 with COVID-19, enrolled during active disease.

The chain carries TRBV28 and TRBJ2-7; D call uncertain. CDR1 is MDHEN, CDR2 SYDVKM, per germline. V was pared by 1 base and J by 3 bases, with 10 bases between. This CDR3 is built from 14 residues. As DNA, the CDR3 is TGTGCCAGCAGTTTATCTGGCCTCCTCTACGAGCAGTACTTC. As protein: CASSLSGLLYEQYF.

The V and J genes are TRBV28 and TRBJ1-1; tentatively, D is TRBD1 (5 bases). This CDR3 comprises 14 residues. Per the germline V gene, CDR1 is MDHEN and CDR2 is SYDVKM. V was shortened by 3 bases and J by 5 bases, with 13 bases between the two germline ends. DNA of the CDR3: TGTGCCAGCAGTTTCTGGCGGGGGGAGACTGAAGCTTTCTTT. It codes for CASSFWRGETEAFF.

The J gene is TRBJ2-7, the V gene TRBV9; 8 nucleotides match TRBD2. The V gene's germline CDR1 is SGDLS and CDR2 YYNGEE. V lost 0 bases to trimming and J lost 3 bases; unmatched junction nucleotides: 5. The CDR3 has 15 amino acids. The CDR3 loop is CASSVASGGLYEQYF. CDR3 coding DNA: TGTGCCAGCAGCGTAGCCAGCGGGGGCCTCTACGAGCAGTACTTC.

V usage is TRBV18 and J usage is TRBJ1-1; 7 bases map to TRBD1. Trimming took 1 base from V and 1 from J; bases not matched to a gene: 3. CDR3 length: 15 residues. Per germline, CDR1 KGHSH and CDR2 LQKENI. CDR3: CASSPLTGSNTEAFF. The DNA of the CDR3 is TGTGCCAGCTCACCACTGACAGGGTCGAACACTGAAGCTTTCTTT. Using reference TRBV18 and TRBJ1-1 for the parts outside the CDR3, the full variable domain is NAGVMQNPRHLVRRRGQEARLRCSPMKGHSHVYWYRQLPEEGLKFMVYLQKENIIDESGMPKERFSAEFPKEGPSILRIQQVVRGDSAAYFCASSPLTGSNTEAFFGQGTRLTVV.

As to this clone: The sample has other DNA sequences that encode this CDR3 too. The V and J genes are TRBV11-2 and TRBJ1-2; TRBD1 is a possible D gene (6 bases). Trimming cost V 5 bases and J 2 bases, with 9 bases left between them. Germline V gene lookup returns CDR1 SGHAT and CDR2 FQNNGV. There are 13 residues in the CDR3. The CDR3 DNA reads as TGTGCCAGCAGCCCGGGACAAAACTATGGCTACACCTTC. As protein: CASSPGQNYGYTF.

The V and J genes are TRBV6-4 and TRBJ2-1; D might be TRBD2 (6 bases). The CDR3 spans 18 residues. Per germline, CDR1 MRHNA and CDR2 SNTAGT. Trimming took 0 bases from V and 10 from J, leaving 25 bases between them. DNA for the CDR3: TGTGCCAGCAGTGACTCGAGGTTCGCCGGGACTGGCTTGGGGGAGCAGTTCTTC. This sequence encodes CASSDSRFAGTGLGEQFF.

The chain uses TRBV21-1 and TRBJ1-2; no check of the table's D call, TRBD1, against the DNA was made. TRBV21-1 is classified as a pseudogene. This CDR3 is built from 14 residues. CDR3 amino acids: CASSKGAQGYGYTF. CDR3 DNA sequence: TGTGCCAGCAGCAAAGGGGCACAGGGTTATGGCTACACCTTC.

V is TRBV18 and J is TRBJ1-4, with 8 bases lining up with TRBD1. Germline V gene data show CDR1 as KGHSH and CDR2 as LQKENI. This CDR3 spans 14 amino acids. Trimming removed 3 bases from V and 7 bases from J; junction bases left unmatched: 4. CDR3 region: CASSPGRGPEKLFF. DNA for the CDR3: TGTGCCAGCTCACCGGGCAGGGGGCCTGAAAAACTGTTTTTT.

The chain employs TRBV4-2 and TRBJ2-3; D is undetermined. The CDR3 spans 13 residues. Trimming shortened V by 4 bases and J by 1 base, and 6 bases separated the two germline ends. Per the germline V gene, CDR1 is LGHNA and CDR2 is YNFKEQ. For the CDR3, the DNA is TGTGCCAGCAGCCCGCGCCGCACAGATACGCAGTATTTT. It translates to CASSPRRTDTQYF.

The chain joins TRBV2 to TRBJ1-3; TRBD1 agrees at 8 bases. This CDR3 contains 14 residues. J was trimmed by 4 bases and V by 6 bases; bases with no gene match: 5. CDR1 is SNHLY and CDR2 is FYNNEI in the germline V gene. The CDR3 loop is CASRGQGPGNTIYF. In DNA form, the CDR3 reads TGTGCCAGCAGAGGACAGGGCCCCGGAAACACCATATATTTT. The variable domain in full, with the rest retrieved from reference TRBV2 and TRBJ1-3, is EPEVTQTPSHQVTQMGQEVILRCVPISNHLYFYWYRQILGQKVEFLVSFYNNEISEKSEIFDDQFSVERPDGSNFTLKIRSTKLEDSAMYFCASRGQGPGNTIYFGEGSWLTVV.

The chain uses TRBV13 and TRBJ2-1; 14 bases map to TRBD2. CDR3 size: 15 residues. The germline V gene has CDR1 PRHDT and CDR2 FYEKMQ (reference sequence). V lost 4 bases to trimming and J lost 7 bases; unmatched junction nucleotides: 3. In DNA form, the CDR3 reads TGTGCCAGCAGCTCAGGGACTAGCGGGAGAAATGAGCAGTTCTTC. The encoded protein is CASSSGTSGRNEQFF.

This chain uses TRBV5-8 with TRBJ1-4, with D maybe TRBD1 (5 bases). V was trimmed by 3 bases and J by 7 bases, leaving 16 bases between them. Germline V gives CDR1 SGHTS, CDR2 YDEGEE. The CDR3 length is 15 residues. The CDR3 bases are TGTGCCAGCAGCTCCCCGGGGAGGGGTGGTGAAAAACTGTTTTTT. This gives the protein CASSSPGRGGEKLFF.

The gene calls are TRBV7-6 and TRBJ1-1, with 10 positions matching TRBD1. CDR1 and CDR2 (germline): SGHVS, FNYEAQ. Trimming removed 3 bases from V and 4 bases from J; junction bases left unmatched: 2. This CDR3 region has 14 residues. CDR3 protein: CASSLTGGGTEAFF. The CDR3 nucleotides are TGTGCCAGCAGCTTGACAGGGGGCGGCACTGAAGCTTTCTTT.

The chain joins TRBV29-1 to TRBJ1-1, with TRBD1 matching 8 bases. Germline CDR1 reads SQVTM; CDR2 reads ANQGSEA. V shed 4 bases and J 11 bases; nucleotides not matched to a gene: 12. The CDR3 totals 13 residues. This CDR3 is CSVGHTGGRSAFF. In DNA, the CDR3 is TGCAGCGTTGGCCACACAGGGGGAAGGTCGGCTTTCTTT.

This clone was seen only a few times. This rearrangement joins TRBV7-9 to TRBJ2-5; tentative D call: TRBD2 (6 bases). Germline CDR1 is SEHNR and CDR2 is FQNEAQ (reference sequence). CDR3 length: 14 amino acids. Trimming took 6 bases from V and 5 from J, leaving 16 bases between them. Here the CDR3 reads CASSSRGSGETQYF. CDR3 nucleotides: TGTGCCAGCAGTAGTAGAGGAAGCGGGGAGACCCAGTACTTC. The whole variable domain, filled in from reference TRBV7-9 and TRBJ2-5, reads DTGVSQNPRHKITKRGQNVTFRCDPISEHNRLYWYRQTLGQGPEFLTYFQNEAQLEKSRLLSDRFSAERPKGSFSTLEIQRTEQGDSAMYLCASSSRGSGETQYFGPGTRLLVL.

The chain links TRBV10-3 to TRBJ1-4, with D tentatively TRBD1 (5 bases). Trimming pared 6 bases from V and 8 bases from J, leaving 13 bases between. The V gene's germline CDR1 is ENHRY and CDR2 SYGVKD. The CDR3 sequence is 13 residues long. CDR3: CAIRRQGEEKLFF. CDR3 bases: TGTGCCATCAGGAGGCAGGGTGAGGAAAAACTGTTTTTT.

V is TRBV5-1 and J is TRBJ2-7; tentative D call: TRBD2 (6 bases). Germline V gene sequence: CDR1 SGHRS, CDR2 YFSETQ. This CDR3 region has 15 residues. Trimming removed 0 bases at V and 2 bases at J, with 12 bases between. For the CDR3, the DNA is TGCGCCAGCAGCTTGGAATACCGGGAGACCTACGAGCAGTACTTC. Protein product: CASSLEYRETYEQYF.

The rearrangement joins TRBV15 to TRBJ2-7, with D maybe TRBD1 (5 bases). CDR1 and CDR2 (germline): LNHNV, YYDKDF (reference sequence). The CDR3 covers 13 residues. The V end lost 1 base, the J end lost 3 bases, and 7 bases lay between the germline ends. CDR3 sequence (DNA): TGTGCCACCAGCAGAGGACAGATCTACGAGCAGTACTTC. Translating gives CATSRGQIYEQYF.

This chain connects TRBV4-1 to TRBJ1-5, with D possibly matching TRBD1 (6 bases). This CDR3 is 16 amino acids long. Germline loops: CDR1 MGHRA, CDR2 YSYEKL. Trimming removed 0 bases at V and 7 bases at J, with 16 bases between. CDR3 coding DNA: TGCGCCAGCAGCCAAGAAGGGGGAAACCGGGTACAGCCCCAGCATTTT. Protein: CASSQEGGNRVQPQHF.

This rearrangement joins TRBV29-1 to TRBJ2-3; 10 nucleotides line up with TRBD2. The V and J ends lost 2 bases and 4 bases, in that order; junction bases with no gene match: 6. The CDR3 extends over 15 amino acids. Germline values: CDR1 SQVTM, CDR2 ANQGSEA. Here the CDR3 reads CSVEQLAGPPDTQYF. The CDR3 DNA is TGCAGCGTTGAACAACTAGCGGGACCCCCAGATACGCAGTATTTT.

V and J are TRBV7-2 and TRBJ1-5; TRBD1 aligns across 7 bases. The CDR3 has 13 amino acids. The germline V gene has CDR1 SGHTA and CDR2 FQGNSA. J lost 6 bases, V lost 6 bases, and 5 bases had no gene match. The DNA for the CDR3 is TGTGCCAGCAGTCGACAGGGCGGTCAGCCCCAGCATTTT. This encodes CASSRQGGQPQHF.

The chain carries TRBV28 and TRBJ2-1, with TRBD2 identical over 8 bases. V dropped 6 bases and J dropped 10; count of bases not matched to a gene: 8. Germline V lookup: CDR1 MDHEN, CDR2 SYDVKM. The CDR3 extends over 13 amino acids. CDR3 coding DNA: TGTGCCAGCAGCCTCGGACTAGCAGGCGAGCAGTTCTTC. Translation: CASSLGLAGEQFF.

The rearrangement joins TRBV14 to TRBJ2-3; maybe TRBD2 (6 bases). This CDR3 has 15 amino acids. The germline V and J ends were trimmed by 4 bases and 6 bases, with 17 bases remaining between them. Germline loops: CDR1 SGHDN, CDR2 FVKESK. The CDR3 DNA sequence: TGTGCCAGCAGCCGCGGGACTGCCAGAGCGGATACGCAGTATTTT. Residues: CASSRGTARADTQYF.

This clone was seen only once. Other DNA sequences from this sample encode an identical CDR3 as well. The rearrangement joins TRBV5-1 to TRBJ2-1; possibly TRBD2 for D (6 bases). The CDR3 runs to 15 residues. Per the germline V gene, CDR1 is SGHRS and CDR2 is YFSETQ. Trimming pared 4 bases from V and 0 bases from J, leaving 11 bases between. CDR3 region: CASSLSGSSYNEQFF. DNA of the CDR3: TGCGCCAGCAGCCTTAGCGGCAGCTCCTACAATGAGCAGTTCTTC.

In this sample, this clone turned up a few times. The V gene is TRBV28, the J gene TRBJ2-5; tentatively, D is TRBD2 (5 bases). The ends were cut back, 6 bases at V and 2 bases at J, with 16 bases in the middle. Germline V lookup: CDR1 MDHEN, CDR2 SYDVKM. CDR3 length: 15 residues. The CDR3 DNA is TGTGCCAGCAGAACCGGGGTCCTTACTCAAGAGACCCAGTACTTC. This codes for CASRTGVLTQETQYF. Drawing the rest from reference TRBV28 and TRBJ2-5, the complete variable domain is DVKVTQSSRYLVKRTGEKVFLECVQDMDHENMFWYRQDPGLGLRLIYFSYDVKMKEKGDIPEGYSVSREKKERFSLILESASTNQTSMYLCASRTGVLTQETQYFGPGTRLLVL.

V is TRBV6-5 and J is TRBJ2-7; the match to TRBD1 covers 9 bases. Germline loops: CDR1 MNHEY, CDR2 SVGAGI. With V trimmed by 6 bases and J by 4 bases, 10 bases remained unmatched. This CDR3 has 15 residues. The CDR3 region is CASRGTGQGLYEQYF. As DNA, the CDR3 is TGTGCCAGCAGGGGCACGGGACAGGGTTTGTACGAGCAGTACTTC.

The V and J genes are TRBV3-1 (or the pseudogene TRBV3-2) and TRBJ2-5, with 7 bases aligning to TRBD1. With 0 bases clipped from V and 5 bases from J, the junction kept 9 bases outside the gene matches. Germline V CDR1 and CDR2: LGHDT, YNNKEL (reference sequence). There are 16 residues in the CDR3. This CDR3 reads CASSQEPYRGHETQYF. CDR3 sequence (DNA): TGTGCCAGCAGCCAAGAGCCGTACAGGGGTCATGAGACCCAGTACTTC.

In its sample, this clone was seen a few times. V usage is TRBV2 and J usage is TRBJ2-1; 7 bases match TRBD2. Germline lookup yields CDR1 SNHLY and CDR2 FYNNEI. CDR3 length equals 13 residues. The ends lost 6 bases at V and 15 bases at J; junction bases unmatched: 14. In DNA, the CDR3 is TGTGCCAGCAGCGACATGCTGGGCGGGAGTCGGTTCTTC. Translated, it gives CASSDMLGGSRFF.

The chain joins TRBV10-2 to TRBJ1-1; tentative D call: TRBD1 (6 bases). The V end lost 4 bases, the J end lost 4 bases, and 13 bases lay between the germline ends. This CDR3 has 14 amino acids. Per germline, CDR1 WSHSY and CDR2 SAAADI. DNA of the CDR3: TGCGCCAGCAGTGGTCCACAGGGATCCACTGAAGCTTTCTTT. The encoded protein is CASSGPQGSTEAFF.

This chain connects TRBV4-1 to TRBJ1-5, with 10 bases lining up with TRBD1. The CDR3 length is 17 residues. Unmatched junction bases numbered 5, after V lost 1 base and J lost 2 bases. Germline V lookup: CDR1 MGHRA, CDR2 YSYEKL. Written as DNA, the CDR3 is TGCGCCAGCAGCCAAGTGTTCGGGACAGGGGGCAATCAGCCCCAGCATTTT. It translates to CASSQVFGTGGNQPQHF.

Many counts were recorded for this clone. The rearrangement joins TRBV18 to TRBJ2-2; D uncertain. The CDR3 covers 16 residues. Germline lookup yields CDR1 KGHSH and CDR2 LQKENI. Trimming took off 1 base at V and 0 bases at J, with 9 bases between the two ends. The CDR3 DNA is TGTGCCAGCTCACCACAAGAGGCCCCGAACACCGGGGAGCTGTTTTTT. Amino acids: CASSPQEAPNTGELFF.

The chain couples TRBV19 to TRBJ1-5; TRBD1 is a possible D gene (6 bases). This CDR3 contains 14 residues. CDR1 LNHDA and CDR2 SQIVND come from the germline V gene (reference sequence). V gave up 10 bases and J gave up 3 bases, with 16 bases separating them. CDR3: CATENGQLNQPQHF. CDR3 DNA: TGTGCCACCGAGAACGGACAGCTCAATCAGCCCCAGCATTTT.